This T cell receptor (beta chain) was retrieved from a study of OX40 agonist ivuxolimab in advanced cancers. Profiled with immunoSEQ multiplex PCR; TCRdb holds only in-frame clones, not every one. This repertoire shows 55,000 to 75,000 clones, more than 85% found once; its top ten account for about 2%. Concerning this clone itself: Its specificity is unknown.

Study-level points and caveats: People who partly responded at 0.1-3.0 mg/kg had some of the least clonal expansion seen. On average, CD8+ T cells had more expanded clones than CD4+.

The receptor comes from an adult with an advanced solid tumor such as melanoma, head and neck, liver or kidney cancer. Sequencing was performed on CD4+ or CD8+ T cells sorted from blood, taken in a trial of the OX40 agonist ivuxolimab.

The CDR3 spells CASGKQGTPSYEQYF. The CDR3, as DNA: TGTGCCAGCGGGAAACAGGGGACCCCCTCCTACGAGCAGTACTTC. The J gene is TRBJ2-7, the V gene TRBV6-6; TRBD1 agrees at 7 bases. The trim removed 8 bases at V and 0 bases at J, leaving 10 bases unmatched. The germline V gene has CDR1 MNHNY and CDR2 SVGAGI (reference sequence). The length of the CDR3 is 15 residues.